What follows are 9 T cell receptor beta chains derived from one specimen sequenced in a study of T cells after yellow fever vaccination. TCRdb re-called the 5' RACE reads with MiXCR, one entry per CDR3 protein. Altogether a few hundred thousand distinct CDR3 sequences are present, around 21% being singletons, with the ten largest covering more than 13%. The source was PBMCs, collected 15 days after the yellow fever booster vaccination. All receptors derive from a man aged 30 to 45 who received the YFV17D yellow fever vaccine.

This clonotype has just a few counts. The CDR3 DNA reads TGTGCCAGCAGTTCTCTGGTGGGGAGCACAGATACGCAGTATTTT. Protein product: CASSSLVGSTDTQYF. This rearrangement joins TRBV28 to TRBJ2-3; D is unclear. V lost 4 bases and J lost 0, with 11 bases in between. The CDR3 has 15 amino acids. The germline V gene has CDR1 MDHEN and CDR2 SYDVKM. The entire variable domain, with the rest obtained from reference TRBV28 and TRBJ2-3, is as follows: DVKVTQSSRYLVKRTGEKVFLECVQDMDHENMFWYRQDPGLGLRLIYFSYDVKMKEKGDIPEGYSVSREKKERFSLILESASTNQTSMYLCASSSLVGSTDTQYFGPGTRLTVL.

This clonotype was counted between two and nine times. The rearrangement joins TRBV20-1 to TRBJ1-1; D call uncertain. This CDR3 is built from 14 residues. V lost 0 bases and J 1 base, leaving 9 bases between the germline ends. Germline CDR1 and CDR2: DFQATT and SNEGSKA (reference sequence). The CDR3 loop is CSARDLSRNTEAFF. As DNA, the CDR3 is TGCAGTGCTAGAGATCTTTCAAGGAACACTGAAGCTTTCTTT.

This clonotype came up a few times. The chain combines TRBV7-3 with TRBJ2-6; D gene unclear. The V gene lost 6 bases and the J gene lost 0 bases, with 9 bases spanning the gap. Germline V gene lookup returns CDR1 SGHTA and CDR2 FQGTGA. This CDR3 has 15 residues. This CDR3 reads CASRHGSSGANVLTF. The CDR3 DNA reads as TGTGCCAGCAGGCACGGATCCTCTGGGGCCAACGTCCTGACTTTC.

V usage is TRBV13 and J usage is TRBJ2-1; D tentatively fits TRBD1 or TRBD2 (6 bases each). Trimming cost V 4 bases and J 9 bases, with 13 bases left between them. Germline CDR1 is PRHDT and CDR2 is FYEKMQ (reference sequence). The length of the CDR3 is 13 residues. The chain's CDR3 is CASSSEGGVEQFF. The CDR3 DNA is TGTGCCAGCAGCTCCGAGGGGGGAGTTGAGCAGTTCTTC.

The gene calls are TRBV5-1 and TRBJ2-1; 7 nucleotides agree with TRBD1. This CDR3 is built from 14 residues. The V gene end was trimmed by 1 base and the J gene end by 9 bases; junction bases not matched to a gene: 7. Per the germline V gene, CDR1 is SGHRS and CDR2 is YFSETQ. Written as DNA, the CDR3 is TGCGCCAGCAGCTTGATACAGACAGGGCCTGAGCAGTTCTTC. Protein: CASSLIQTGPEQFF.

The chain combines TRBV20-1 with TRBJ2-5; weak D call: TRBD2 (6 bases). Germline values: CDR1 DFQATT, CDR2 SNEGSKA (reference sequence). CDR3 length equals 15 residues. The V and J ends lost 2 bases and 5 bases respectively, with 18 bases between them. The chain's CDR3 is CSARRSWGGGETQYF. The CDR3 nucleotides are TGCAGTGCTAGACGTTCCTGGGGAGGCGGGGAGACCCAGTACTTC.

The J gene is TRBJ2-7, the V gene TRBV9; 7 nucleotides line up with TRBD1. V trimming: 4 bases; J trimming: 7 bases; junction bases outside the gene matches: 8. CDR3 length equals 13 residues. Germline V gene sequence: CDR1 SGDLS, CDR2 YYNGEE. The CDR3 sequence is CASSPDDREEQYF. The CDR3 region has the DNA TGTGCCAGCAGCCCAGACGACAGGGAAGAGCAGTACTTC.

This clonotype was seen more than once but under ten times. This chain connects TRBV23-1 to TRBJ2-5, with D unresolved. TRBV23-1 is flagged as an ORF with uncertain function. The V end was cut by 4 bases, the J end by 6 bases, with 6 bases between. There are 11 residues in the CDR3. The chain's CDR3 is CASSRRKTQYF. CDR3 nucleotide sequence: TGCGCCAGCAGTCGCCGGAAGACCCAGTACTTC.

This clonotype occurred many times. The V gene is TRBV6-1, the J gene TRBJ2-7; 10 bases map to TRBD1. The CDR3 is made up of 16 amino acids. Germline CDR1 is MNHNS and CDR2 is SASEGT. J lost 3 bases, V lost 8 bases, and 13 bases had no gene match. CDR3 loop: CASCQGDRGNFYEQYF. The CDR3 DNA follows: TGTGCCAGCTGCCAGGGGGACAGGGGAAATTTCTACGAGCAGTACTTC.